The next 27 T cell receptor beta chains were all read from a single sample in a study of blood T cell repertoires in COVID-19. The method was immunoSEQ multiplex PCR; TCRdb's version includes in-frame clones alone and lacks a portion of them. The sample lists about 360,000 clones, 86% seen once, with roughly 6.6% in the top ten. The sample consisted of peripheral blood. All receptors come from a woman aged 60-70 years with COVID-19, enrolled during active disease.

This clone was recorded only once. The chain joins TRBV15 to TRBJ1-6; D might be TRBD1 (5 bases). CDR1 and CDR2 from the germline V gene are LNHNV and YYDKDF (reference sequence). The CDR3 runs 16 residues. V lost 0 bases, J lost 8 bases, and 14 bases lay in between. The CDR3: CATSREGTGDYSPLHF. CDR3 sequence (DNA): TGTGCCACCAGCAGAGAAGGGACGGGAGATTATTCACCCCTCCACTTT.

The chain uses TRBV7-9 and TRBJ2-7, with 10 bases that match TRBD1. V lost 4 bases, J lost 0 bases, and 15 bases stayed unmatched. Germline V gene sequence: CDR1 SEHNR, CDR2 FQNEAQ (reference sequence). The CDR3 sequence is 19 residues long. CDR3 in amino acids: CASSSKTGQGLSSSYEQYF. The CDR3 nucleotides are TGTGCCAGCAGCTCAAAAACGGGACAGGGGCTATCGAGCTCCTACGAGCAGTACTTC.

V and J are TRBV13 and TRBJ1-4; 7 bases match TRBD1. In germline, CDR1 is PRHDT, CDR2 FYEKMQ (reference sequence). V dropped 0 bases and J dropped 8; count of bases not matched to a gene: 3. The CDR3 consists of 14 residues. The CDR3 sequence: CASSLGTGLEKLFF. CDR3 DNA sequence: TGTGCCAGCAGCTTAGGGACAGGGCTAGAAAAACTGTTTTTT.

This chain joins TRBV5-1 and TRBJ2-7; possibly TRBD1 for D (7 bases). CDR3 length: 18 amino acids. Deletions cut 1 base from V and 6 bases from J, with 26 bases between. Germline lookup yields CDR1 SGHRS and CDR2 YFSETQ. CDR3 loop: CASSLTITSRQGEGEQYF. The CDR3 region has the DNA TGCGCCAGCAGCTTGACGATTACTAGCAGACAGGGTGAGGGCGAGCAGTACTTC.

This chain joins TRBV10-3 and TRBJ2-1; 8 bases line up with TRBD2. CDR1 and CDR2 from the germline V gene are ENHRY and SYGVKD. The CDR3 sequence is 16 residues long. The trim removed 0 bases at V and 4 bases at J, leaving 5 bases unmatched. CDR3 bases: TGTGCCATCAGTGAGTCGACGGGGGGGCTGTACAATGAGCAGTTCTTC. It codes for CAISESTGGLYNEQFF.

The CDR3 DNA is TGTGCCAGCAGCTTAGTTCGGTGGAGCTATGGCTACACCTTC. Amino acid sequence: CASSLVRWSYGYTF. The chain recombines TRBV7-8 with TRBJ1-2; unclear D gene. Trimming pared 1 base from V and 4 bases from J, leaving 10 bases between. In germline, CDR1 is SGHVS, CDR2 FQNEAQ. The CDR3 covers 14 residues.

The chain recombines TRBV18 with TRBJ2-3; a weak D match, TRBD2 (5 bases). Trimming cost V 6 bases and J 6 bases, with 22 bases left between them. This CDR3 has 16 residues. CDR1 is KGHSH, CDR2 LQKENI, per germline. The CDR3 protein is CASSARLAGDGDTQYF. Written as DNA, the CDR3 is TGTGCCAGCTCGGCACGGCTTGCGGGCGATGGGGATACGCAGTATTTT.

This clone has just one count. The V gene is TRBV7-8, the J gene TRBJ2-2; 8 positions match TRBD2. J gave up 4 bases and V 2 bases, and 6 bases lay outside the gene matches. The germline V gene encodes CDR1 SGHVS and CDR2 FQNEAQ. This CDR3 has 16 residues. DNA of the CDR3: TGTGCCAGCAGCTTAACCAGCGGGGGTTTCACCGGGGAGCTGTTTTTT. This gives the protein CASSLTSGGFTGELFF.

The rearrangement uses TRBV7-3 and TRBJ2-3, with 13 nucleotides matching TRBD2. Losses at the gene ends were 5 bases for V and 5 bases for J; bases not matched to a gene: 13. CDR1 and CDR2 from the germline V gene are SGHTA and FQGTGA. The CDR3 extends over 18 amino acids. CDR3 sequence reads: CASSKALLAGGQGDTQYF. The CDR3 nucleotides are TGTGCCAGCAGCAAAGCGCTACTAGCGGGGGGGCAGGGAGATACGCAGTATTTT. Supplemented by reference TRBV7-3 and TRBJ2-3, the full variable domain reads GAGVSQTPSNKVTEKGKYVELRCDPISGHTALYWYRQSLGQGPEFLIYFQGTGAADDSGLPNDRFFAVRPEGSVSTLKIQRTERGDSAVYLCASSKALLAGGQGDTQYFGPGTRLTVL.

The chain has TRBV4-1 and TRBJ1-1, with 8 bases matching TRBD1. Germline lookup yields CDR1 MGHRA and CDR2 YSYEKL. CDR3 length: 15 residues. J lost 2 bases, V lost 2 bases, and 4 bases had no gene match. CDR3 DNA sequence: TGCGCCAGCAGCCAATTACAGGGGGGCAACACTGAAGCTTTCTTT. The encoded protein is CASSQLQGGNTEAFF.

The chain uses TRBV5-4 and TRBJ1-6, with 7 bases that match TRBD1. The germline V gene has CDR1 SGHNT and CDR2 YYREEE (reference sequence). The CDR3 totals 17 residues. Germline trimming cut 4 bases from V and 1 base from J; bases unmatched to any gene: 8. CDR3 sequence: CASSDRQGRSYNSPLHF. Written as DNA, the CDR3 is TGTGCCAGCAGCGACCGACAGGGTAGATCCTATAATTCACCCCTCCACTTT.

The CDR3 DNA is TGTGCCAGCAGTTTATCAAGCGGGGGAATAGTATCGCAGTATTTT. Its protein product is CASSLSSGGIVSQYF. This chain links TRBV27 with TRBJ2-3; TRBD2 matches 8 bases. This CDR3 is built from 15 residues. Germline CDR1 MNHEY, CDR2 SMNVEV (reference sequence). V lost 0 bases and J lost 10; bases outside the gene matches: 9.

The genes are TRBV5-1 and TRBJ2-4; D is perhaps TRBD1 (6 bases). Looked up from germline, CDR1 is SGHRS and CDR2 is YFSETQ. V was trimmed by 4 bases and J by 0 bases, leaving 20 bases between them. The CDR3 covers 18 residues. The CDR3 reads CASSRPQTGPLAKNIQYF. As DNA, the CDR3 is TGCGCCAGCAGCCGCCCACAGACAGGTCCTCTAGCCAAAAACATTCAGTACTTC. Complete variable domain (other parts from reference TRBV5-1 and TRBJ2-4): KAGVTQTPRYLIKTRGQQVTLSCSPISGHRSVSWYQQTPGQGLQFLFEYFSETQRNKGNFPGRFSGRQFSNSRSEMNVSTLELGDSALYLCASSRPQTGPLAKNIQYFGAGTRLSVL.

CDR3 protein: CASSLGQDVPYGYTF. Here the CDR3 DNA reads TGTGCCAGCAGCTTGGGACAGGACGTGCCCTATGGCTACACCTTC. The genes are TRBV5-5 and TRBJ1-2, with a possible D match to TRBD1 (6 bases). Germline CDR1 SGHKS, CDR2 YYEKEE (reference sequence). The CDR3 contains 15 residues. V was pared by 0 bases and J by 4 bases, with 13 bases between.

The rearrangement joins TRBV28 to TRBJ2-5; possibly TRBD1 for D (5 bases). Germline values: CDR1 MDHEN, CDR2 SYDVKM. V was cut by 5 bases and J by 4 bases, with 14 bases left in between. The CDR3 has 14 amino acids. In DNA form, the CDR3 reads TGTGCCAGCAGTCAGGGAAGGCAGCGAGAGACCCAGTACTTC. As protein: CASSQGRQRETQYF.

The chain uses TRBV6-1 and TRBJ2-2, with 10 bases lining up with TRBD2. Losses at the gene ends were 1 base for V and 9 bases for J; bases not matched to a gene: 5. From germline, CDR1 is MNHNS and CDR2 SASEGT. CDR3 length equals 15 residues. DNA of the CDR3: TGTGCCAGCAGTGAAGGGAGCGGGGGGGCATGGGAGCTGTTTTTT. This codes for CASSEGSGGAWELFF.

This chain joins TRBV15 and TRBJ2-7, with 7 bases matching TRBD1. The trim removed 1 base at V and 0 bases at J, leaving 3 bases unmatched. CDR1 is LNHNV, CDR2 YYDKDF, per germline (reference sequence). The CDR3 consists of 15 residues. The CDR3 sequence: CATSRGGQSSYEQYF. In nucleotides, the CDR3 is TGTGCCACCAGCAGAGGGGGACAGTCCTCCTACGAGCAGTACTTC.

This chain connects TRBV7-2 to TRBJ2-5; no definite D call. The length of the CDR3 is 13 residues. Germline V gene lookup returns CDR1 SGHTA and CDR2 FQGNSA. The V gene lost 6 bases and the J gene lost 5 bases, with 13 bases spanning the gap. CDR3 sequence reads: CASRNPPGETQYF. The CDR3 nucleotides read TGTGCCAGCAGGAACCCCCCCGGGGAGACCCAGTACTTC.

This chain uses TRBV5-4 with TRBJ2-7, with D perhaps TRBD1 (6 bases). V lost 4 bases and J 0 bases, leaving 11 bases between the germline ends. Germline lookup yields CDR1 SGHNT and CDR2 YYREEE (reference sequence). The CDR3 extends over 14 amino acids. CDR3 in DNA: TGTGCCAGCAGCCGACAGGCAAACTCCTACGAGCAGTACTTC. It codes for CASSRQANSYEQYF.

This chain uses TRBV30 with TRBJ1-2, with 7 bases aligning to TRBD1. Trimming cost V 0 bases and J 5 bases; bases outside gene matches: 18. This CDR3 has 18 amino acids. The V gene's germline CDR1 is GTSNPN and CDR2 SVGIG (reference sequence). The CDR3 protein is CAWSVPGDRARFGYGYTF. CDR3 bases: TGTGCCTGGAGTGTACCAGGGGACAGAGCCCGCTTCGGGTATGGCTACACCTTC.

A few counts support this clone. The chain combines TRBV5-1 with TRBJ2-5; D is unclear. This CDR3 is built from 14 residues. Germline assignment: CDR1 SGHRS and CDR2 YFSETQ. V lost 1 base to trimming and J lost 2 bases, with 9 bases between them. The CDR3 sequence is CASSLQTAQETQYF. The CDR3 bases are TGCGCCAGCAGCTTGCAAACAGCTCAAGAGACCCAGTACTTC.

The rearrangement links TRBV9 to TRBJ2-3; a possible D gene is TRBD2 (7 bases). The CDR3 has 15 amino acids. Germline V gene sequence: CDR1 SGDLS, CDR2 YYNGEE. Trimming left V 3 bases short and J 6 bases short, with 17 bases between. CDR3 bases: TGTGCCAGCAGCGCCCTTGACGGGGGGCCTGATACGCAGTATTTT. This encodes CASSALDGGPDTQYF. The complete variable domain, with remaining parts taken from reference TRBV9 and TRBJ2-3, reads DSGVTQTPKHLITATGQRVTLRCSPRSGDLSVYWYQQSLDQGLQFLIQYYNGEERAKGNILERFSAQQFPDLHSELNLSSLELGDSALYFCASSALDGGPDTQYFGPGTRLTVL.

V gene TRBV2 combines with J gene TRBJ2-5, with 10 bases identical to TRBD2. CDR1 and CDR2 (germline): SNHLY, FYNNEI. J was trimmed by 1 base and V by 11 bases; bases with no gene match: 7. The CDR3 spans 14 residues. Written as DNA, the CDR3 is TGTGCCGGGGGGGGACTAGCGTCCCAAGAGACCCAGTACTTC. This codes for CAGGGLASQETQYF.

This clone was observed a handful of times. The CDR3 nucleotides are TGTGCCAGCAGTCGTGGGCAGGCATACGAGCAGTACTTC. Protein product: CASSRGQAYEQYF. This chain connects TRBV12-3 or TRBV12-4 to TRBJ2-7; no clear D. This CDR3 region has 13 residues. V dropped 5 bases and J dropped 4 bases, with 12 bases sitting between them.

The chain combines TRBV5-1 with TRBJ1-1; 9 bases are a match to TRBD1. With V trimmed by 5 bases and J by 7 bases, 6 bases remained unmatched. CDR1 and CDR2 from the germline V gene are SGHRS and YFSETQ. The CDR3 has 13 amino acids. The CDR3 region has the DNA TGCGCCAGCAGGCAAGACAGGGGGGGTGAAGCTTTCTTT. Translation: CASRQDRGGEAFF.

As DNA, the CDR3 is TGTGCCAGTAGTATAGCTACAGGAACGGCGTCTGCCCAGCCCCAGCATTTT. It is translated as CASSIATGTASAQPQHF. The V call is TRBV19, the J call TRBJ1-5; D may be TRBD1 (5 bases). Germline V lookup: CDR1 LNHDA, CDR2 SQIVND (reference sequence). CDR3 length: 17 residues. Trimming shortened V by 1 base and J by 7 bases, and 20 bases separated the two germline ends.

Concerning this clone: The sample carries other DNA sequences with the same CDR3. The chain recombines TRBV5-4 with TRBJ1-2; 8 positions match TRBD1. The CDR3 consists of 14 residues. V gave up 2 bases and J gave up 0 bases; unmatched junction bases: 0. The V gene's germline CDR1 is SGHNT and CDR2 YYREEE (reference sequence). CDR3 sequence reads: CASSLQGANYGYTF. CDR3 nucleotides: TGTGCCAGCAGCTTACAGGGGGCTAACTATGGCTACACCTTC.